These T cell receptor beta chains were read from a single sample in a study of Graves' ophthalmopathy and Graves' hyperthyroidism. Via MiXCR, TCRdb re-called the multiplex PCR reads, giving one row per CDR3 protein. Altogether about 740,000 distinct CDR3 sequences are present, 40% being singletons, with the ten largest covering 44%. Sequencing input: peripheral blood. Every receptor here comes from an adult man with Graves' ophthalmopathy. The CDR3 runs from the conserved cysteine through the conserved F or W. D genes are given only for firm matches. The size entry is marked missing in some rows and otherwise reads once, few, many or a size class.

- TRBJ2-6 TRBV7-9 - TGTGCCAGCAGCCTACCGAGGTACTCTGGGGCCAACGTCCTGACTTTC CASSLPRYSGANVLTF
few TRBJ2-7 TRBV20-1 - TGCAGTGCTGACCCTCGGGATGTCTACGAGCAGTACTTC CSADPRDVYEQYF
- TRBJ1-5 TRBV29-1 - TGCAGCGCCGGGGCGGGGGATGGACAGCCCCAGCATTTT CSAGAGDGQPQHF
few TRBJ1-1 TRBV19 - TGTGCCAGTACCCAGGCTATGAACACTGAAGCTTTCTTT CASTQAMNTEAFF
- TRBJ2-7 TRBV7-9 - TGTGCCAGCGCAACCCCGGACGGCTACGAGCAGTACTTC CASATPDGYEQYF
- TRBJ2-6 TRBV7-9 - TGTGCCAGCAGCGGTTCAGACTCTGGGGCCAACGTCCTGACTTTC CASSGSDSGANVLTF
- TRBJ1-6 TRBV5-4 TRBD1 TGTGCCAGCAGCCGGGACAGGGTAGCTTCACCCCTCCACTTT CASSRDRVASPLHF
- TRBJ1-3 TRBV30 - TGTGCCTGGAGTGCTTCTATACTCGGAAGAAACACCATATATTTT CAWSASILGRNTIYF
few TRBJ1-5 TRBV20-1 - TGCAGTGCTAGACCTCCAGGGGCTCAGCCCCAGCATTTT CSARPPGAQPQHF
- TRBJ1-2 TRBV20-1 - TGCAGTGCTAGCTCTCTCAGGGGAAGGGCCTATGGCTACACCTTC CSASSLRGRAYGYTF
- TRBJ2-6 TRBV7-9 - TGTGCCAGCAGCTTAGATGCGAAGATCTCTGGGGCCAACGTCCTGACTTTC CASSLDAKISGANVLTF
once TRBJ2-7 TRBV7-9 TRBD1 TGTGCCAGCAGCTTCCATTCCTTGGACAGGGGGTACGAGCAGTACTTC CASSFHSLDRGYEQYF
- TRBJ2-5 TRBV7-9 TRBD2 TGTGCCCACACATTAGCGGGGCGGGAGACCCAGTACTTC CAHTLAGRETQYF
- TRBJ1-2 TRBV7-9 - TGTGCCAGCAGCTCCCAGAGGATCCTCAGGGATAACTATGGCTACACCTTC CASSSQRILRDNYGYTF
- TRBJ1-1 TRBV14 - TGTGCCAGCTCTCGCCCAAATATGAACACTGAAGCTTTCTTT CASSRPNMNTEAFF
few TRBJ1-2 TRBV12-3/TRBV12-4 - TGTGCCAGCAGTTATCGCCCGGGGGATTTTGGCTACACCTTC CASSYRPGDFGYTF
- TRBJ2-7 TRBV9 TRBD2 TGTGCCAGCAGCCAGGGGACTAGCAGGGCCTACGAGCAGTACTTC CASSQGTSRAYEQYF
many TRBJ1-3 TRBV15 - TGTGCCACCAGCAGAGGAGGGACGGACACCATATATTTT CATSRGGTDTIYF
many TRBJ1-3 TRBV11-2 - TGTGCCAGCAGCGCAGAGGCTGGAAACACCATATATTTT CASSAEAGNTIYF
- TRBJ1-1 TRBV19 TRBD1 TGTGCCAGTAGCCCGGGACAGTCTAATGAAGCTTTCTTT CASSPGQSNEAFF
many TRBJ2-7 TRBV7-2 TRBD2 TGTGCCAGCAGCTCCGATCCCGCGGGGGTGCAGTACTTC CASSSDPAGVQYF
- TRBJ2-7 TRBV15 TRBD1 TGTGCCACCAGCTGGGGACAGCGCCTTTTCTACGAGCAGTACTTC CATSWGQRLFYEQYF
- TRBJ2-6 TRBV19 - TGTGCCAGTAGAGAAGAGGGTCAATGGGCCAACGTCCTGACTTTC CASREEGQWANVLTF
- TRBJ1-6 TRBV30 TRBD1 TGTGCCTGGTCCGCGGACAGGGGCTCACCCCTCCACTTT CAWSADRGSPLHF
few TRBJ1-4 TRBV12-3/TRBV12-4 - TGTGCCAGCAGTGTACAGGGAAAACCAACTAATGAAAAACTGTTTTTT CASSVQGKPTNEKLFF
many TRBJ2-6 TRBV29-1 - TGCAGCGTTGAACGGACAGATTGGAACTCTGGGGCCAACGTCCTGACTTTC CSVERTDWNSGANVLTF
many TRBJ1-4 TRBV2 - TGTGCCAGCAGTGGGACAGTCGCAACTAATGAAAAACTGTTTTTT CASSGTVATNEKLFF
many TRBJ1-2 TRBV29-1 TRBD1 TGCAGCGTTCTTGGCGGGGACAGGAGCGGCTACACCTTC CSVLGGDRSGYTF
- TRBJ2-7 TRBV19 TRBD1 TGTGCCAGTAGTCGGCCGGGACAGGGGAATGACGAGCAGTACTTC CASSRPGQGNDEQYF
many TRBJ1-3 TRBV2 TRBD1 TGTGCCAGCAGCAACAGGGGGCTTGGAAACACCATATATTTT CASSNRGLGNTIYF
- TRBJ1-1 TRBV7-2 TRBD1 TGTGCCAGCAGCCTCCTCGGGGGGACAGCCGCTTTCAACACTGAAGCTTTCTTT CASSLLGGTAAFNTEAFF
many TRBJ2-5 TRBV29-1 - TGCAGCATCACATCGTCCCGGGTATGGGAGACCCAGTACTTC CSITSSRVWETQYF
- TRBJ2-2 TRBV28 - TGTGCCGGCAGTTCGACGGGGACTGGGGAGCTGTTTTTT CAGSSTGTGELFF
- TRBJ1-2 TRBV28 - TGTGCCAGCAGTACCCGGCACGTTGGCTACACCTTC CASSTRHVGYTF
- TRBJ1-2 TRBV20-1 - TGCAGTGCTAGAGATGATGGGGTTCGTGGCTACACCTTC CSARDDGVRGYTF
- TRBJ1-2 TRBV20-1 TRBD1 TGCAGTGCTAGAACGCCAGGGGGCTCTATCTATGGCTACACCTTC CSARTPGGSIYGYTF
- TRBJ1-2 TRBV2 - TGTGCCAGCAGAGCCGGGAGCTATGGCTACACCTTC CASRAGSYGYTF
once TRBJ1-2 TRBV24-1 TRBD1 TGTGCCACCAGTGCCAAGGACAGGGGATATGGCTACACCTTC CATSAKDRGYGYTF